What follows is one T cell receptor (beta chain) and its context. This sample was taken from a study of T cell changes during pregnancy in multiple sclerosis. Clones were read by immunoSEQ multiplex PCR, and TCRdb kept only the in-frame ones, dropping some. Among 85,000 to 120,000 clones, roughly 89% were seen once, and the ten largest hold 1.6%. This CDR3 contains 15 residues. V lost 8 bases, J lost 7 bases, and 10 bases stayed unmatched. Germline assignment: CDR1 LNHDA and CDR2 SQIVND (reference sequence). This TCR came from a female donor with multiple sclerosis, enrolled in a pregnancy study. The sequencing here drew on peripheral blood, taken before pregnancy. The V and J genes are TRBV19 and TRBJ1-5; TRBD1 aligns across 11 bases. The CDR3, as DNA: TGTGCCAGTCGACGGACAGGGGGCACCAAGCAGCCCCAGCATTTT. Protein sequence: CASRRTGGTKQPQHF.